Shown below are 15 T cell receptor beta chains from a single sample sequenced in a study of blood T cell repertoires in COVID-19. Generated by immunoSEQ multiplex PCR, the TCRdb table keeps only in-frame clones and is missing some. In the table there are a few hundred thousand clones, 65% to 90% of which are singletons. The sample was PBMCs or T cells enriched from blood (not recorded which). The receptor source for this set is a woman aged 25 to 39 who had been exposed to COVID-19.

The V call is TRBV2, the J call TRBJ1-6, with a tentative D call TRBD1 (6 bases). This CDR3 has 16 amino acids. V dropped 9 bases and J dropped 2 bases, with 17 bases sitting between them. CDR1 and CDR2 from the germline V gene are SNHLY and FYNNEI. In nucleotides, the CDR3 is TGTGCCAGGGGGGCAACACTCAGGACCTATAATTCACCCCTCCACTTT. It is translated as CARGATLRTYNSPLHF.

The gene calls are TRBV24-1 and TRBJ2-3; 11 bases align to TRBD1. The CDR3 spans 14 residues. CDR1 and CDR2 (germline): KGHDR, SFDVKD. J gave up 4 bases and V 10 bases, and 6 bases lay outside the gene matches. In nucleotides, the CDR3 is TGTGCCACAGGGCCGGGACAGGGGGCAGATACGCAGTATTTT. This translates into CATGPGQGADTQYF.

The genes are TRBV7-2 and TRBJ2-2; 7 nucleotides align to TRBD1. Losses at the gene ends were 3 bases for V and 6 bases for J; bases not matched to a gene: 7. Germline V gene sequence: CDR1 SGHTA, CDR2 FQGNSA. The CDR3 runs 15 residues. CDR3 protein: CASSLTIQGSGELFF. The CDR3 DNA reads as TGTGCCAGCAGCTTGACCATACAGGGGTCCGGGGAGCTGTTTTTT. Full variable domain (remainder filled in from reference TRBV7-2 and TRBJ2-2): GAGVSQSPSNKVTEKGKDVELRCDPISGHTALYWYRQSLGQGLEFLIYFQGNSAPDKSGLPSDRFSAERTGGSVSTLTIQRTQQEDSAVYLCASSLTIQGSGELFFGEGSRLTVL.

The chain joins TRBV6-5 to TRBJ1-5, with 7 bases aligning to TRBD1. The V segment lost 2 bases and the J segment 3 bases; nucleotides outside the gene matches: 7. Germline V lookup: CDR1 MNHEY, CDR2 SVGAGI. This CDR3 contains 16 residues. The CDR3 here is CASSYPGQGVNQPQHF. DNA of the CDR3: TGTGCCAGCAGTTACCCTGGGCAGGGGGTCAATCAGCCCCAGCATTTT.

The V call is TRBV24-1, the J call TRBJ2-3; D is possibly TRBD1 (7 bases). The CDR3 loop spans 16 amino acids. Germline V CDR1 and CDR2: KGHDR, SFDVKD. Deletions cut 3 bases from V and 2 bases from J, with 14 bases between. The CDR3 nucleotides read TGTGCCACCAGTGATCCCCCAGGGGGGCCCACAGATACGCAGTATTTT. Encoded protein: CATSDPPGGPTDTQYF.

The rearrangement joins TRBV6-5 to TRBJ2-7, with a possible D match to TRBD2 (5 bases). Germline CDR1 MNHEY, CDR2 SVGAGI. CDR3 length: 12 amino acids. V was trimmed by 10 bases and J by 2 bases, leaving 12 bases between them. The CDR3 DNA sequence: TGTGCCACCGCGGGTCCGACCTACGAGCAGTACTTC. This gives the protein CATAGPTYEQYF.

The CDR3 DNA sequence: TGTGCCAGTAGTTCGCGGGGGGGCCCGGGTGATGAGCAGTTCTTC. This codes for CASSSRGGPGDEQFF. The gene calls are TRBV19 and TRBJ2-1; 9 nucleotides line up with TRBD2. This CDR3 comprises 15 residues. Trimming cost V 5 bases and J 8 bases; bases outside gene matches: 10. CDR1 is LNHDA and CDR2 is SQIVND in the germline V gene (reference sequence).

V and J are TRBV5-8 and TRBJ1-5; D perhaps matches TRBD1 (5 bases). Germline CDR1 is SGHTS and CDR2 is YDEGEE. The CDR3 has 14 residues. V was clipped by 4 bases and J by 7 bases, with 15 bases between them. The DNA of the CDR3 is TGTGCCAGCAGCCTTTCTAGGGGTAGGCAGCCCCAGCATTTT. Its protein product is CASSLSRGRQPQHF. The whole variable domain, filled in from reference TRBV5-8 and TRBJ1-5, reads EAGVTQSPTHLIKTRGQQATLRCSPISGHTSVYWYQQALGLGLQFLLWYDEGEERNRGNFPPRFSGRQFPNYSSELNVNALELEDSALYLCASSLSRGRQPQHFGDGTRLSIL.

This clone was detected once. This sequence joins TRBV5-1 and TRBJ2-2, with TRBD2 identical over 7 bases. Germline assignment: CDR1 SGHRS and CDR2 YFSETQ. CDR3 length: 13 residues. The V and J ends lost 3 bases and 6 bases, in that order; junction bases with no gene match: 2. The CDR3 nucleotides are TGCGCCAGCAGCTCTGGGGGGGCCGGGGAGCTGTTTTTT. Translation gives CASSSGGAGELFF.

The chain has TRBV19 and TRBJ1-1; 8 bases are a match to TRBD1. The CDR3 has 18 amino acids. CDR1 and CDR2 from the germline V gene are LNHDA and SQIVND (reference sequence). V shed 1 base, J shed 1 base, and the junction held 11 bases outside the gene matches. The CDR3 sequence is CASSIGRDRPFRNTEAFF. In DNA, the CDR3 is TGTGCCAGTAGTATAGGACGGGACAGGCCCTTCCGGAACACTGAAGCTTTCTTT.

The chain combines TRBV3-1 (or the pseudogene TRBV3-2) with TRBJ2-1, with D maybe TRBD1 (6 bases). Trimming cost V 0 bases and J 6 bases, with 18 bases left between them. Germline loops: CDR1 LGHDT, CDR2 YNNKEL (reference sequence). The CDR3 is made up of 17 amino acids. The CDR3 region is CASSQEGGQGGSNEQFF. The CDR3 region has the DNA TGTGCCAGCAGCCAAGAAGGGGGACAAGGGGGAAGCAATGAGCAGTTCTTC.

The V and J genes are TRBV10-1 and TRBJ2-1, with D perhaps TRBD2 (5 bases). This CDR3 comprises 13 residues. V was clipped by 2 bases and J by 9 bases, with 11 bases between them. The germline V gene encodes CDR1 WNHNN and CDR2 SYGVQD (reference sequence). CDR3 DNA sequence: TGCGCCAGCAGTGAGAATCGGGGTGGTGAGCAGTTCTTC. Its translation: CASSENRGGEQFF.

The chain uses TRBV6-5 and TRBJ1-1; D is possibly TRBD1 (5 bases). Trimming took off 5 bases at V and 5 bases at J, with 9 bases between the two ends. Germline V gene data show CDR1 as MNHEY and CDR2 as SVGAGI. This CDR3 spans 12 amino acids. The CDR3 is CASSPSGTEAFF. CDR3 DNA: TGTGCCAGCAGTCCCTCAGGGACTGAAGCTTTCTTT.

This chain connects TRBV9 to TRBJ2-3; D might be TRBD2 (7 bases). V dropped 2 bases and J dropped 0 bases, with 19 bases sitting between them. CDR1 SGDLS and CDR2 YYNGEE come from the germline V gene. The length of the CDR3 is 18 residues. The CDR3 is CASSVRAGDIPSTDTQYF. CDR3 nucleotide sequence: TGTGCCAGCAGCGTCCGGGCGGGGGACATCCCTAGCACAGATACGCAGTATTTT.

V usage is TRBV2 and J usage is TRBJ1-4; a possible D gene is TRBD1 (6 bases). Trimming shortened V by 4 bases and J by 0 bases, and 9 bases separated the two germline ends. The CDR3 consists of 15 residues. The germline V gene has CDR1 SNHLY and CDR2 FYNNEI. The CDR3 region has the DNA TGTGCCAGCAGTGGACAGGCCGCAACTAATGAAAAACTGTTTTTT. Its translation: CASSGQAATNEKLFF.